This is a list of T cell receptor beta chains from one sample in a study of T cells after somatic rescue of genetic block. TCRdb keeps only in-frame clones here, not all; method: immunoSEQ multiplex PCR. The data hold more than 13,000 clones, with roughly 72% observed a single time. Sequencing was done on a sample of peripheral blood mononuclear cells (PBMCs). These receptor sequences come from a man younger than 35. Each CDR3 is given with its conserved first and last residue. Fields, in order: clone size, D gene, V gene, J gene, CDR3 DNA, CDR3 protein. The D gene is left open where the match is weak. Clone size is not always given. Where it is, it says once, few, many or a class for expanded clones.

size: -
D: TRBD2
V: TRBV5-6
J: TRBJ2-7
DNA: TGTGCCAGCAGCCAGACCACTAGCGGGAGCGGTTACGAGCAGTACTTC
CDR3: CASSQTTSGSGYEQYF

size: once
D: -
V: TRBV9
J: TRBJ2-2
DNA: TGTGCCAGCAGCGTAAACCCTTTACCGGCCCAGGGCCCCGGGGAGCTGTTTTTT
CDR3: CASSVNPLPAQGPGELFF

size: -
D: -
V: TRBV12-2
J: TRBJ2-6
DNA: TGTGCAAGTCGCTTATCATGTCTAGCCTCTGGGGCCAACGTCCTGACTTTC
CDR3: CASRLSCLASGANVLTF

size: -
D: TRBD2
V: TRBV4-1
J: TRBJ2-7
DNA: TGCGCCAGCAGCCTTAGACTAGCGGGGGACCCGGGGTACTTC
CDR3: CASSLRLAGDPGYF

size: -
D: -
V: TRBV6-5
J: TRBJ2-2
DNA: TGTGCCAGCAGTTACAGGGGGGGTTTCGGGGAGCTGTTTTTT
CDR3: CASSYRGGFGELFF

size: -
D: -
V: TRBV11-2
J: TRBJ2-1
DNA: TGTGCCAGCAGCTTAGACTGGGGCTCCTACAATGAGCAGTTCTTC
CDR3: CASSLDWGSYNEQFF

size: -
D: TRBD2
V: TRBV28
J: TRBJ2-5
DNA: TGTGCCAGCAGTTTATTCCGTCCCACTAGCGGGAGTGAGACCCAGTACTTC
CDR3: CASSLFRPTSGSETQYF

size: -
D: -
V: TRBV6-5
J: TRBJ1-5
DNA: TGTGCCAGCAGTTACTCGTCCCAGTTTCGCAATCAGCCCCAGCATTTT
CDR3: CASSYSSQFRNQPQHF

size: -
D: -
V: TRBV6-4
J: TRBJ1-1
DNA: TGTGCCAGCAGTACAGAGATGAACACTGAAGCTTTCTTT
CDR3: CASSTEMNTEAFF

size: -
D: TRBD1
V: TRBV28
J: TRBJ1-5
DNA: TGTGCCAGCAGAGGACAGGTCTATCGACCCCAGCATTTT
CDR3: CASRGQVYRPQHF

size: once
D: -
V: TRBV15
J: TRBJ1-1
DNA: TGTGCCACCCGCCAGGGTCTACTAGGTGAAGCTTTCTTT
CDR3: CATRQGLLGEAFF

size: medium-sized
D: -
V: TRBV29-1
J: TRBJ2-1
DNA: TGCAGCGTTGAGGAGGGGGATTCGACCAACTACAATGAGCAGTTCTTC
CDR3: CSVEEGDSTNYNEQFF

size: few
D: -
V: TRBV12-2
J: TRBJ1-2
DNA: TGTGCAAGTCGCTTAGAAGGATTGGACACCCCCCGGGATGGCTACACCTTC
CDR3: CASRLEGLDTPRDGYTF

size: -
D: -
V: TRBV5-1
J: TRBJ1-6
DNA: TGCGCCAGCAGCTCTGGGGCCCCCGGGAATTCACCCCTCCACTTT
CDR3: CASSSGAPGNSPLHF

size: -
D: TRBD1
V: TRBV10-1
J: TRBJ2-7
DNA: TGCGCCAGCAGTGACCCGTCCGGGACAGCGTCCTACGAGCAGTACTTC
CDR3: CASSDPSGTASYEQYF

size: -
D: TRBD1
V: TRBV9
J: TRBJ1-2
DNA: TGTGCCAGCAGCCTGGACAGGGGGATGTTTGGCTACACCTTC
CDR3: CASSLDRGMFGYTF

size: few
D: -
V: TRBV7-7
J: TRBJ2-5
DNA: TGTGCTAGCAGCCCCGGGGGAAGAGAGACCCAGTACTTC
CDR3: CASSPGGRETQYF

size: medium-sized
D: TRBD1
V: TRBV28
J: TRBJ1-5
DNA: TGTGCCAGCAGCCAACAGGGGGTGGGTCAGCCCCAGCATTTT
CDR3: CASSQQGVGQPQHF

size: once
D: TRBD1
V: TRBV18
J: TRBJ1-4
DNA: TGTGCCAGCTCCCCCCCGGGACAGCTTAATGAAAAACTGTTTTTT
CDR3: CASSPPGQLNEKLFF

size: few
D: -
V: TRBV5-5
J: TRBJ1-5
DNA: TGTGCCAGCAGCTCCAGGGACTCCCATCAGCCCCAGCATTTT
CDR3: CASSSRDSHQPQHF

size: -
D: -
V: TRBV5-1
J: TRBJ2-3
DNA: TGCGCCAGCAGCTGGGGCGCTAGCACAGATACGCAGTATTTT
CDR3: CASSWGASTDTQYF

size: -
D: -
V: TRBV27
J: TRBJ2-5
DNA: TGTGCCAGCACCCCCCAATACGGAGAGACCCAGTACTTC
CDR3: CASTPQYGETQYF

size: -
D: TRBD1
V: TRBV11-2
J: TRBJ2-5
DNA: TGTGCCAGCAGCTTAGTCCAGGGGGTTCAAGGGGAGACCCAGTACTTC
CDR3: CASSLVQGVQGETQYF

size: -
D: TRBD1
V: TRBV9
J: TRBJ2-3
DNA: TGTGCCAGCAGTCGTAGACAGGGGCCGCTTCTTAACACAGATACGCAGTATTTT
CDR3: CASSRRQGPLLNTDTQYF

size: -
D: -
V: TRBV10-3
J: TRBJ1-6
DNA: TGTGCCATCAGTGGTTTTTGGCGGGCAGATAATTCACCCCTCCACTTT
CDR3: CAISGFWRADNSPLHF

size: -
D: TRBD1
V: TRBV6-5
J: TRBJ1-5
DNA: TGTGCCAGCAGCAGGGGGCGGAATCAGCCCCAGCATTTT
CDR3: CASSRGRNQPQHF

size: once
D: -
V: TRBV6-6
J: TRBJ2-6
DNA: TGTGCCAGCAGTTACATCTGGGCTGGGGCCAACGTCCTGACTTTC
CDR3: CASSYIWAGANVLTF

size: -
D: -
V: TRBV6-5
J: TRBJ2-1
DNA: TGTGCCAGCAGTTTAGCTAGTGATCCCTCCTACAATGAGCAGTTCTTC
CDR3: CASSLASDPSYNEQFF

size: -
D: -
V: TRBV18
J: TRBJ2-7
DNA: TGTGCCAGCTCGCTGTTTACAGGGATCGAGCAGTACTTC
CDR3: CASSLFTGIEQYF

size: few
D: TRBD1
V: TRBV6-6
J: TRBJ1-5
DNA: TGTGCCAGCAGTTACGGACAGGGAGACCAGCCCCAGCATTTT
CDR3: CASSYGQGDQPQHF

size: few
D: -
V: TRBV28
J: TRBJ1-2
DNA: TGTGCCAGCACCCGCACAGGGCTCGGTGGCTACACCTTC
CDR3: CASTRTGLGGYTF

size: -
D: TRBD1
V: TRBV18
J: TRBJ2-1
DNA: TGTGCCAGCTCACCCAAACAGGGGGCGGGTGAGCAGTTCTTC
CDR3: CASSPKQGAGEQFF

size: -
D: -
V: TRBV7-3
J: TRBJ2-6
DNA: TGTGCCAGCAGCTTCCGACGCTCTGGGGCCAACGTCCTGACTTTC
CDR3: CASSFRRSGANVLTF

size: once
D: -
V: TRBV29-1
J: TRBJ1-2
DNA: TGCAGCGTTAGATTGAGTCTCTATGGCTACACCTTC
CDR3: CSVRLSLYGYTF

size: -
D: TRBD2
V: TRBV10-1
J: TRBJ2-7
DNA: TGCGCCAGCAGTGCGGGACTAGCGGCTCCCTACGAGCAGTACTTC
CDR3: CASSAGLAAPYEQYF

size: -
D: -
V: TRBV5-1
J: TRBJ2-7
DNA: TGCGCCAGCAGGGGAGGTGGGGAGGTCAGCTACGAGCAGTACTTC
CDR3: CASRGGGEVSYEQYF

size: few
D: -
V: TRBV28
J: TRBJ2-5
DNA: TGTGCCAGCAGTTTTGGCCAGGGGACGGGAGAGACCCAGTACTTC
CDR3: CASSFGQGTGETQYF

size: -
D: -
V: TRBV5-1
J: TRBJ1-4
DNA: TGCGCCAGCAGGGACACAGGCACAACTAATGAAAAACTGTTTTTT
CDR3: CASRDTGTTNEKLFF

size: -
D: -
V: TRBV7-2
J: TRBJ1-1
DNA: TGTGCCAGCAGCACCCAGACGTACACTGAAGCTTTCTTT
CDR3: CASSTQTYTEAFF

size: -
D: TRBD2
V: TRBV18
J: TRBJ2-1
DNA: TGTGCCAGCTCACCTTTAGCGGGACCCGCGAATGAGCAGTTCTTC
CDR3: CASSPLAGPANEQFF

size: once
D: -
V: TRBV6-6
J: TRBJ2-7
DNA: TGTGCCAGCAGTCTATTAGGGTACCACGAGCAGTACTTC
CDR3: CASSLLGYHEQYF

size: -
D: TRBD1
V: TRBV5-5
J: TRBJ2-5
DNA: TGTGCCAGCAGCTTGGACAGGGGCTTAGAGACCCAGTACTTC
CDR3: CASSLDRGLETQYF

size: -
D: -
V: TRBV18
J: TRBJ1-2
DNA: TGTGCCAGCTCACCACCGCCGTGGACGGAAGGCTACACCTTC
CDR3: CASSPPPWTEGYTF